This T cell receptor (beta chain) stems from a study of control samples from healthy donors and cancer patients. This table comes from immunoSEQ multiplex PCR, and its TCRdb copy is limited to in-frame clones, with some not included. This table holds 170,000 or so clones, 85% to 95% found once. The CDR3 totals 14 residues. The ends were cut back, 0 bases at V and 5 bases at J, with 9 bases in the middle. Germline V gene lookup returns CDR1 SGHAT and CDR2 FQNNGV. The material sequenced was blood. The V and J genes are TRBV11-2 and TRBJ2-3; D not resolved. This clonotype originated in a man younger than 35 in good health. The CDR3 loop is CASSLEGQVDTQYF. The CDR3 nucleotides are TGTGCCAGCAGCTTAGAAGGTCAGGTAGATACGCAGTATTTT.